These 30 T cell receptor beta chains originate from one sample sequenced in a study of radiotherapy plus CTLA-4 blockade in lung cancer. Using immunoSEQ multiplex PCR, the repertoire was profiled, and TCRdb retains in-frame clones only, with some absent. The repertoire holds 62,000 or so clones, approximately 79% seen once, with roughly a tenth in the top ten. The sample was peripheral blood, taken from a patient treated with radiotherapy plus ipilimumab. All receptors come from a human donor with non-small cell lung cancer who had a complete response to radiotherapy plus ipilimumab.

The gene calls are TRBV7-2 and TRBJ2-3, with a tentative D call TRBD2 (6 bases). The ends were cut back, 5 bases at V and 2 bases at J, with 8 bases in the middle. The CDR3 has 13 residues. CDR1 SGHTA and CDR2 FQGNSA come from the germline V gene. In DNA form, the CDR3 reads TGTGCCAGCAGCCCGGGGGACACAGATACGCAGTATTTT. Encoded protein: CASSPGDTDTQYF.

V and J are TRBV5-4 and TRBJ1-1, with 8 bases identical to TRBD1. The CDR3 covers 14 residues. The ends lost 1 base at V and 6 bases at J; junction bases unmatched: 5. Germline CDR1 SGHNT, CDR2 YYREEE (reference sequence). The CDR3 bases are TGTGCCAGCAGCTTGCAGGACAGGGTGGCTGAAGCTTTCTTT. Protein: CASSLQDRVAEAFF.

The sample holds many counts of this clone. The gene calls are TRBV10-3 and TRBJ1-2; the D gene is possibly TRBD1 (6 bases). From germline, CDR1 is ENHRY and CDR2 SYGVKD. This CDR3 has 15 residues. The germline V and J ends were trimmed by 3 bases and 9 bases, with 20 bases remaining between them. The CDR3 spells CAISDPGGPQRSYTF. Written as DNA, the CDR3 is TGTGCCATCAGTGATCCCGGGGGCCCCCAGAGGAGCTACACCTTC.

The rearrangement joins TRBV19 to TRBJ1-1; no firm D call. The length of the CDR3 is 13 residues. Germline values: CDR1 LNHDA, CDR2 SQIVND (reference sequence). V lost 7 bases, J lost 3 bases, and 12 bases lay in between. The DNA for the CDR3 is TGTGCCAGTACCCCTGACCGTTACACTGAAGCTTTCTTT. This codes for CASTPDRYTEAFF.

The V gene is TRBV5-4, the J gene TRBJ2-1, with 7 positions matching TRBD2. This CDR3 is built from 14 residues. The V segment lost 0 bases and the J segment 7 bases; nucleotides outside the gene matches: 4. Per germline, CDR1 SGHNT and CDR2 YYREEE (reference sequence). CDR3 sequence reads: CASSLDGGGNEQFF. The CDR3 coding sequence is TGTGCCAGCAGCTTGGACGGGGGAGGGAATGAGCAGTTCTTC.

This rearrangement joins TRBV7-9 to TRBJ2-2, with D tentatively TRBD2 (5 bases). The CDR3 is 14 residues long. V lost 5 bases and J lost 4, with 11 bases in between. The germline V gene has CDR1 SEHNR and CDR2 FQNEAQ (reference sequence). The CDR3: CASSRAAGTGELFF. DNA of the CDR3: TGTGCCAGCAGCCGAGCTGCGGGCACCGGGGAGCTGTTTTTT.

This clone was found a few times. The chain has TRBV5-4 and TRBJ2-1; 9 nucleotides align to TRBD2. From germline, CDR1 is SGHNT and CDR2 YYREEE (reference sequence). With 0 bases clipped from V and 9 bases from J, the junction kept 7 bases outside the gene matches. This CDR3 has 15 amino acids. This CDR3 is CASSLVAGGPGEQFF. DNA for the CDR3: TGTGCCAGCAGCTTGGTGGCGGGGGGGCCGGGTGAGCAGTTCTTC.

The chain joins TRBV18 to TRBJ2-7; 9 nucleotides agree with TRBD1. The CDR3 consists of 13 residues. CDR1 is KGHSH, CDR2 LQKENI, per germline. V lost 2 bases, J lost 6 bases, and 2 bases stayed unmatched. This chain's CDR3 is CASSPETGGEQYF. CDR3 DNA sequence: TGTGCCAGCTCACCAGAGACAGGGGGCGAGCAGTACTTC.

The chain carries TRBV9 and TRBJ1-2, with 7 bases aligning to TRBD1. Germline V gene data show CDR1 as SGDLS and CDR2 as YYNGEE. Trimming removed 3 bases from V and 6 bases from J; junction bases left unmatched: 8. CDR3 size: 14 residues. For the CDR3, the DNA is TGTGCCAGCAGCGGACCAACAGGGGATGATGGCTACACCTTC. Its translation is CASSGPTGDDGYTF.

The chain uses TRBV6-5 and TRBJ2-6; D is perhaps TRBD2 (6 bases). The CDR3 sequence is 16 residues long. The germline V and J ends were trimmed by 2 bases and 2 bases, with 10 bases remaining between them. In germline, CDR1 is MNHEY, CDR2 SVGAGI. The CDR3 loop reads CASSYGWGAGANVLTF. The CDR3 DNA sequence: TGTGCCAGCAGTTACGGATGGGGGGCTGGGGCCAACGTCCTGACTTTC.

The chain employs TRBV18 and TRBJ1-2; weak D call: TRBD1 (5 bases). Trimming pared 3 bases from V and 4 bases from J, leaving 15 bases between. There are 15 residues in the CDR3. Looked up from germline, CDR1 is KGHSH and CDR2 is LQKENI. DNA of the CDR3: TGTGCCAGCTCACCTTTGGGTCAGGGAACCTATGGCTACACCTTC. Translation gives CASSPLGQGTYGYTF.

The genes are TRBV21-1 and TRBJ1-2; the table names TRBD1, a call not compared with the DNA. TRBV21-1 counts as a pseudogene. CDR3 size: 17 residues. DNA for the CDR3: TGTGCCAGCAGCCAATTGAGGGCAGGGGGCAATCTCTATGGCTACACCTTC. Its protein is CASSQLRAGGNLYGYTF.

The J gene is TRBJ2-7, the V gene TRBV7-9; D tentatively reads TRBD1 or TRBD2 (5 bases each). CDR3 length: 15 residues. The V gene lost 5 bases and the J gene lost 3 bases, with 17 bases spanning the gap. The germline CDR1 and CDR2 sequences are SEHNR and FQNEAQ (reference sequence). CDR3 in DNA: TGTGCCAGCAGCCCGAAAGTGACAGCGGACTACGAGCAGTACTTC. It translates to CASSPKVTADYEQYF.

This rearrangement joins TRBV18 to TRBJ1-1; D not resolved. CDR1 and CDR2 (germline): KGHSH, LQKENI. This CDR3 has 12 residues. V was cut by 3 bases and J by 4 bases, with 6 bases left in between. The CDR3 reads CASSPFSTEAFF. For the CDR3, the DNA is TGTGCCAGCTCACCCTTTTCCACTGAAGCTTTCTTT.

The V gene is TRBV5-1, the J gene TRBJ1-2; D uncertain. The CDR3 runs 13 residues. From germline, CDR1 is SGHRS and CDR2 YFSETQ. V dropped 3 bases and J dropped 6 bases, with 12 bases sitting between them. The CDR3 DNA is TGCGCCAGCAGCTCATCTGGTCCGGATGGCTACACCTTC. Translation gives CASSSSGPDGYTF.

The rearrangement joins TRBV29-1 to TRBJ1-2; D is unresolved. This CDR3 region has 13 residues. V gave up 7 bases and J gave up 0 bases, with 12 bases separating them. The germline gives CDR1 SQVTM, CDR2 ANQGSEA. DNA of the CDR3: TGCAGCGCCCGAACAGCCACTAACTATGGCTACACCTTC. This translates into CSARTATNYGYTF. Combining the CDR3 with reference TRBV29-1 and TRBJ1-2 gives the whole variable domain SAVISQKPSRDICQRGTSLTIQCQVDSQVTMMFWYRQQPGQSLTLIATANQGSEATYESGFVIDKFPISRPNLTFSTLTVSNMSPEDSSIYLCSARTATNYGYTFGSGTRLTVV.

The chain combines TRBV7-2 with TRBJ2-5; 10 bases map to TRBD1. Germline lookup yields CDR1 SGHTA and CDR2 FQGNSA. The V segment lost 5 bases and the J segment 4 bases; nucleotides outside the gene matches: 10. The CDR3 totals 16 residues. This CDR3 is CASSKHAGQGSETQYF. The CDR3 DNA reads TGTGCCAGCAGCAAACATGCGGGACAGGGGTCAGAGACCCAGTACTTC.

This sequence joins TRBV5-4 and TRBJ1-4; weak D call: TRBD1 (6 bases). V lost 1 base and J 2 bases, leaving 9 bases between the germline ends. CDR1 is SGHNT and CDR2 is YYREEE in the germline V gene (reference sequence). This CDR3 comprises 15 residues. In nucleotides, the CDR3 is TGTGCCAGCAGCTTGACGGGGGCGACTAATGAAAAACTGTTTTTT. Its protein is CASSLTGATNEKLFF.

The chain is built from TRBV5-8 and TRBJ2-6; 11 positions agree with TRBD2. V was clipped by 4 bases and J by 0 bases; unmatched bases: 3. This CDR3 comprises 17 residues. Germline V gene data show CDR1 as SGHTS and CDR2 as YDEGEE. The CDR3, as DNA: TGTGCCAGCAGCAAACTAGCGGGGGTCTCTGGGGCCAACGTCCTGACTTTC. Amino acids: CASSKLAGVSGANVLTF.

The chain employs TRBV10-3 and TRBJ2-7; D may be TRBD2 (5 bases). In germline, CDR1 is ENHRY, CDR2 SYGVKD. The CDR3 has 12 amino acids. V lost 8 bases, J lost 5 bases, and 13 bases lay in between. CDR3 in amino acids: CAIGPGMNEQYF. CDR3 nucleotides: TGTGCCATCGGCCCGGGGATGAACGAGCAGTACTTC.

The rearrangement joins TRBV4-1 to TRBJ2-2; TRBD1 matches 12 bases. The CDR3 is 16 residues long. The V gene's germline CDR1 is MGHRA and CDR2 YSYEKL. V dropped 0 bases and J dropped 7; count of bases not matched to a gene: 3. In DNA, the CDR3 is TGCGCCAGCAGCCAAGAAGGGACAGGGGGCGGCGGGGAGCTGTTTTTT. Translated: CASSQEGTGGGGELFF.

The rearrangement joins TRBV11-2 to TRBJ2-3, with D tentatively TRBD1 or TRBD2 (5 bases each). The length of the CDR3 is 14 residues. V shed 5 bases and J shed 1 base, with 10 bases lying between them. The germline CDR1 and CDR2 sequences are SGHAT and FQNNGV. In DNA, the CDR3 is TGTGCCAGCAGCCGGCAGGGACGCACAGATACGCAGTATTTT. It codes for CASSRQGRTDTQYF.

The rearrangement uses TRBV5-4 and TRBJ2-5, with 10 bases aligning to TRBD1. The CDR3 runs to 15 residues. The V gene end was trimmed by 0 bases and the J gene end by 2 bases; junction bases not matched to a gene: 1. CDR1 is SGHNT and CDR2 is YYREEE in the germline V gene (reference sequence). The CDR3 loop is CASSLGTGGQETQYF. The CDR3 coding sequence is TGTGCCAGCAGCTTGGGGACAGGGGGACAAGAGACCCAGTACTTC.

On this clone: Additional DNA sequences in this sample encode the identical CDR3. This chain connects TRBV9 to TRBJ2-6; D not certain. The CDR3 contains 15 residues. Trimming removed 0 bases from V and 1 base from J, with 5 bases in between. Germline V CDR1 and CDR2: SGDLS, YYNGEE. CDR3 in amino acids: CASSVEGSGANVLTF. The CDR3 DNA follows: TGTGCCAGCAGCGTAGAAGGTTCTGGGGCCAACGTCCTGACTTTC.

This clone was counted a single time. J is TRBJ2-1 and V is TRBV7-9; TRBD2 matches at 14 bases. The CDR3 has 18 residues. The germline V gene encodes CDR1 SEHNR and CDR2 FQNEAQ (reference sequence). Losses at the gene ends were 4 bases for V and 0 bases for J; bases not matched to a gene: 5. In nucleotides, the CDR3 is TGTGCCAGCAGCTCCCGGACTAGCGGGGGGAGCTCCTACAATGAGCAGTTCTTC. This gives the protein CASSSRTSGGSSYNEQFF.

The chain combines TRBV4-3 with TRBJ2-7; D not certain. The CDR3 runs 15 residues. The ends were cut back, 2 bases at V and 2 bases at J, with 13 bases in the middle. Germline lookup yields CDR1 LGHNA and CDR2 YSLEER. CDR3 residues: CASSQRGDIAYEQYV. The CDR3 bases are TGCGCCAGCAGCCAACGAGGAGACATCGCCTACGAGCAGTACGTC.

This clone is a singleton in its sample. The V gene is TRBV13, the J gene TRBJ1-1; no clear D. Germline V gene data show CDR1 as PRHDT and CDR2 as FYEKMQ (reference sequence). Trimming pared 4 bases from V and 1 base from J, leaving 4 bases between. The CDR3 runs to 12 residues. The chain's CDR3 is CASSYQNTEAFF. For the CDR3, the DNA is TGTGCCAGCAGCTACCAGAACACTGAAGCTTTCTTT.

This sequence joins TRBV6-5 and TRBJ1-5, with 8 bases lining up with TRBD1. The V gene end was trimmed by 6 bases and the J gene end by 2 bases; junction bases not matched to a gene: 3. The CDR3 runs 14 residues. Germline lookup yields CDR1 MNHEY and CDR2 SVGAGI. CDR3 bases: TGTGCCAGCAGGGAGACAGGGGGCAATCAGCCCCAGCATTTT. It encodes CASRETGGNQPQHF.

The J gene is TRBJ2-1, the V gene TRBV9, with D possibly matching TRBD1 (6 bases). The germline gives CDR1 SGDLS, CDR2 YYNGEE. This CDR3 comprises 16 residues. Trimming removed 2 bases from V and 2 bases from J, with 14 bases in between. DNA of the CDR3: TGTGCCAGCAGCGTGGCTTTTGGGGGCGCCTACAATGAGCAGTTCTTC. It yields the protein CASSVAFGGAYNEQFF.

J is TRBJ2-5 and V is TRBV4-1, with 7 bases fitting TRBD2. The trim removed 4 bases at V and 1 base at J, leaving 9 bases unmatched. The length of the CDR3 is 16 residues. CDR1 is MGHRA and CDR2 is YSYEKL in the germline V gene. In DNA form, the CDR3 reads TGCGCCAGCAGCCCTGGGGCTAGCGGAAGCCAAGAGACCCAGTACTTC. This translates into CASSPGASGSQETQYF.